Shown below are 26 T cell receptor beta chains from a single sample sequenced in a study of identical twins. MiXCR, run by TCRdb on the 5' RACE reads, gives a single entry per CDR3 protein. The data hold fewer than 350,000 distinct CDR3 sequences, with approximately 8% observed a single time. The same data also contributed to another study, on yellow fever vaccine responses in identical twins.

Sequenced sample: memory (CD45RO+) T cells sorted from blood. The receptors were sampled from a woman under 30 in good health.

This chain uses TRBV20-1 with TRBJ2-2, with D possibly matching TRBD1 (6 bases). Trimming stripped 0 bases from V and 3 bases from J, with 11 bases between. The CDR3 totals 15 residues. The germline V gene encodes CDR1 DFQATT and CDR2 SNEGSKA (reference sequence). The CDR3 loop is CSAREGARYTGELFF. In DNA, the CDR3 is TGCAGTGCTAGAGAGGGGGCGAGGTACACCGGGGAGCTGTTTTTT.

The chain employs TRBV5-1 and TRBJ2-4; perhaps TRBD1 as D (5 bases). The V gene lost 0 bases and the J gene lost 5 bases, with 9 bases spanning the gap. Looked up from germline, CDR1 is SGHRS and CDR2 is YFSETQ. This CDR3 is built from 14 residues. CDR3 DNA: TGCGCCAGCAGCTTGGGGGGCAACCAAAACATTCAGTACTTC. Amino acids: CASSLGGNQNIQYF.

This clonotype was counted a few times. The CDR3 sequence is CASSPGSRGMETQYF. In DNA form, the CDR3 reads TGCGCCAGCAGCCCGGGGTCCAGGGGCATGGAGACCCAGTACTTC. The chain couples TRBV5-1 to TRBJ2-5; D may be TRBD1 (6 bases). The CDR3 spans 15 residues. The V gene's germline CDR1 is SGHRS and CDR2 YFSETQ. V lost 4 bases and J lost 5, with 18 bases in between. The full variable domain, completed using reference TRBV5-1 and TRBJ2-5, is KAGVTQTPRYLIKTRGQQVTLSCSPISGHRSVSWYQQTPGQGLQFLFEYFSETQRNKGNFPGRFSGRQFSNSRSEMNVSTLELGDSALYLCASSPGSRGMETQYFGPGTRLLVL.

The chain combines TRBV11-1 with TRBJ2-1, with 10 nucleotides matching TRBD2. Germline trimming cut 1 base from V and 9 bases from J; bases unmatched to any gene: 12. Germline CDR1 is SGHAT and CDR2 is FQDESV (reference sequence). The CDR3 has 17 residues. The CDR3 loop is CASSLDLAGVSVAEQFF. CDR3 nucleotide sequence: TGTGCCAGCAGCTTAGACCTAGCGGGAGTTTCGGTTGCTGAGCAGTTCTTC.

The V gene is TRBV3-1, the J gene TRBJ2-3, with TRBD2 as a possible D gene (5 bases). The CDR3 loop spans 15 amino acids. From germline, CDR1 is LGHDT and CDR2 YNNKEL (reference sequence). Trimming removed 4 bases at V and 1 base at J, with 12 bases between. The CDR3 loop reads CASSLIDGGTDTQYF. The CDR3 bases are TGTGCCAGCAGCCTAATCGACGGGGGCACAGATACGCAGTATTTT.

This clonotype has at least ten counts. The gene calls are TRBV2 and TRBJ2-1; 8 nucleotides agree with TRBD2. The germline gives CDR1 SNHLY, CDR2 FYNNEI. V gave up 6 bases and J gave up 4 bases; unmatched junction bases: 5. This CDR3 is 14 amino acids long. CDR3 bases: TGTGCCAGCAGCCAAGCGGGAGTATACAATGAGCAGTTCTTC. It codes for CASSQAGVYNEQFF.

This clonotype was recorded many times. The CDR3 region is CSVGGGENIQYF. Here the CDR3 DNA reads TGCAGCGTTGGTGGCGGGGAAAACATTCAGTACTTC. This chain joins TRBV29-1 and TRBJ2-4; weak D call: TRBD2 (6 bases). V dropped 4 bases and J dropped 5 bases, with 9 bases sitting between them. The CDR3 is 12 amino acids. Germline CDR1 SQVTM, CDR2 ANQGSEA.

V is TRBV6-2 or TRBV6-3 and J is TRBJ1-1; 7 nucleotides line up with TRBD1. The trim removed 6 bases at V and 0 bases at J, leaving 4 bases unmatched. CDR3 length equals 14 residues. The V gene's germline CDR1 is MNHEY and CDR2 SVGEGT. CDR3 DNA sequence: TGTGCCAGCAGACAGACAGGGATGAACACTGAAGCTTTCTTT. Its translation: CASRQTGMNTEAFF.

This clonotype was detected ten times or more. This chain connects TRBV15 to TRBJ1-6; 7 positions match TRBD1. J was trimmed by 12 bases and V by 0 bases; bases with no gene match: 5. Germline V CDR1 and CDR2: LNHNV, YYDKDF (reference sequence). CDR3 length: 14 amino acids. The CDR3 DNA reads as TGTGCCACCAGCAGAGAATGGACAGGAGGACCCCTCCACTTT. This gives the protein CATSREWTGGPLHF.

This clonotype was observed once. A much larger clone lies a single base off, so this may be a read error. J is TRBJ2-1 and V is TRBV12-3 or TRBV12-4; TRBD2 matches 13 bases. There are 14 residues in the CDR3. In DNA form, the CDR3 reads TGTGCCAGCAGTCGGACTAGCGGGAGAAATGGGCAGTTCTTC. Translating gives CASSRTSGRNGQFF.

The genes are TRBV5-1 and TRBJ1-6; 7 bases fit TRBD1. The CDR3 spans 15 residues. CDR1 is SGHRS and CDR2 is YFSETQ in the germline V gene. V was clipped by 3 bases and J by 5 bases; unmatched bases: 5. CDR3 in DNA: TGCGCCAGCAGCTATCGGGACAGAAATAATTCACCCCTCCACTTT. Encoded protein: CASSYRDRNNSPLHF.

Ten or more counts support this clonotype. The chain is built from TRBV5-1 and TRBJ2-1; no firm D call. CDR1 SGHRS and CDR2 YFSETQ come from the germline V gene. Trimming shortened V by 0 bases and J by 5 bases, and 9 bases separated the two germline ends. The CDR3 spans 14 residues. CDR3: CASSLDAFNNEQFF. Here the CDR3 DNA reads TGCGCCAGCAGCTTGGATGCCTTCAACAATGAGCAGTTCTTC.

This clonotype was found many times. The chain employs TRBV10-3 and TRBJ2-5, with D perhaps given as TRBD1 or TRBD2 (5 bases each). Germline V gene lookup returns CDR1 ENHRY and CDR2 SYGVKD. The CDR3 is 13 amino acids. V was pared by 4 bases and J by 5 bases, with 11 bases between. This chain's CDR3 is CAISAYGAETQYF. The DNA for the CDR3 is TGTGCCATCAGTGCATACGGGGCGGAGACCCAGTACTTC.

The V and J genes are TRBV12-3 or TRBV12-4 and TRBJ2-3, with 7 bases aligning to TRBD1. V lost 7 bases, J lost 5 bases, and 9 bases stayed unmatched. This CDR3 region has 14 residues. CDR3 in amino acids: CASTRDSLGDTQYF. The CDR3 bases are TGTGCCAGCACCCGGGACAGCCTAGGAGATACGCAGTATTTT.

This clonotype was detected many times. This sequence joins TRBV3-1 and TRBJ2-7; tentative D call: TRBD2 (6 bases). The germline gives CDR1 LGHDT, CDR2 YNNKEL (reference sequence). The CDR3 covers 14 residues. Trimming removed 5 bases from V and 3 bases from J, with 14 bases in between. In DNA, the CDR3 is TGTGCCAGCAGCTATCGGACTACCCACTACGAGCAGTACTTC. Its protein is CASSYRTTHYEQYF.

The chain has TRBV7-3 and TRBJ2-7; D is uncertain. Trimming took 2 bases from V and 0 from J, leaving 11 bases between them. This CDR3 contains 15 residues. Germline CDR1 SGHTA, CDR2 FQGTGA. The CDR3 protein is CASSLGRISSYEQYF. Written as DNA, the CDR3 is TGTGCCAGCAGCTTAGGACGGATTAGCTCCTACGAGCAGTACTTC.

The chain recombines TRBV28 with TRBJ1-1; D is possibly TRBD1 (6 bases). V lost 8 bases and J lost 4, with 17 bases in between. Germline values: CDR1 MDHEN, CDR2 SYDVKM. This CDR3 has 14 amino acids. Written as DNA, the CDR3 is TGTGCCAGCCAAACAGGGTTAAGAGGCACTGAAGCTTTCTTT. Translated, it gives CASQTGLRGTEAFF.

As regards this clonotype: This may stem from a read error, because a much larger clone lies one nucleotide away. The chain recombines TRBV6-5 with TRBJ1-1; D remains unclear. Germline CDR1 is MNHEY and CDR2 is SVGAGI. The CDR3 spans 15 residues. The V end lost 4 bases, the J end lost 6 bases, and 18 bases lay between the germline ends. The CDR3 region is CASSFRVRVMAEAFF. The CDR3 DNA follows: TGTGCCAGCAGTTTCCGAGTAAGGGTGATGGCTGAAGCTTTCTTT.

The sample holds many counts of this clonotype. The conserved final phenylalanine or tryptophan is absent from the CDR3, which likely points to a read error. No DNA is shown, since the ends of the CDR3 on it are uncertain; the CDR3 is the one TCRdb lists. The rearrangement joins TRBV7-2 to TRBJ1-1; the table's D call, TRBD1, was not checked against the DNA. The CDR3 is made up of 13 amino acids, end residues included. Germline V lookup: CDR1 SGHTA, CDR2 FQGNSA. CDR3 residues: CASSLRGGDRVHI.

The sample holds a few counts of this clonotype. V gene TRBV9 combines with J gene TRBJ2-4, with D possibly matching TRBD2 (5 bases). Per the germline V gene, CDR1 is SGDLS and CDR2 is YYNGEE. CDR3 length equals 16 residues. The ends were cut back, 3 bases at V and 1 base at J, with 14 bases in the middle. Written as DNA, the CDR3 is TGTGCCAGCAGCGACGGACTCTCTGGGGCCAAAAACATTCAGTACTTC. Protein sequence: CASSDGLSGAKNIQYF.

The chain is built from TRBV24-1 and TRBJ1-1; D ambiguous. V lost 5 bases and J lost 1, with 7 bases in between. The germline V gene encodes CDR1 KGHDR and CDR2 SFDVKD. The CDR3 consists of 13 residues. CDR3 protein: CATSGLGNTEAFF. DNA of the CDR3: TGTGCCACCAGTGGTCTAGGGAACACTGAAGCTTTCTTT.

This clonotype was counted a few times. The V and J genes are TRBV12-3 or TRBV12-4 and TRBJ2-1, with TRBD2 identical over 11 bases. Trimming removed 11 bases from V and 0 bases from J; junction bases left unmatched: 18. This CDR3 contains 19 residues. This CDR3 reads CAFSPSTGLAESSYNEQFF. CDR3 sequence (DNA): TGTGCCTTCAGCCCGAGCACGGGACTAGCGGAGAGCTCCTACAATGAGCAGTTCTTC.

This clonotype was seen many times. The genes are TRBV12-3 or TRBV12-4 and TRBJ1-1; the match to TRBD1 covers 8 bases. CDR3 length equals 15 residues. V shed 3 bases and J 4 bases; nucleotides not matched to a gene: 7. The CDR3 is CASSFPDRASTEAFF. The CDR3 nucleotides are TGTGCCAGCAGTTTCCCGGACAGGGCAAGCACTGAAGCTTTCTTT.

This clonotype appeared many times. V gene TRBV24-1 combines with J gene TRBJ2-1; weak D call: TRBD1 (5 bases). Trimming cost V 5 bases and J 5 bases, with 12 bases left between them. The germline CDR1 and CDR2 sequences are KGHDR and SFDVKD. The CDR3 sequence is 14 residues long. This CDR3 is CATSVSDIHNEQFF. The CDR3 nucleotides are TGTGCCACCAGTGTCTCGGACATTCACAATGAGCAGTTCTTC.

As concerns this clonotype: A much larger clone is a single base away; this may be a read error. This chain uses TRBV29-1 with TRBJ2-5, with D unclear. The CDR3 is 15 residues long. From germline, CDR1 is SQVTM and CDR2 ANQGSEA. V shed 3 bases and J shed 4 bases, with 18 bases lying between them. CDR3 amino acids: CSVDLGRRLAETQYF. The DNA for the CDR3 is TGCAGCGTTGATTTGGGCAGGCGGCTCGCAGAGACCCAGTACTTC.

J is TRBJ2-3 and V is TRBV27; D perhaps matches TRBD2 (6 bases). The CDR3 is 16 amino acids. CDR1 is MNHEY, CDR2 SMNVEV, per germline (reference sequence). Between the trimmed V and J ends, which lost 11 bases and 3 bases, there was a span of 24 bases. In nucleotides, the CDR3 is TGTGCCTCCAACCGCGGGACCGAGCCTAGGACAGATACGCAGTATTTT. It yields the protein CASNRGTEPRTDTQYF.